This T cell receptor beta chain comes out of a study of regulatory T cells in long-lasting Graves disease. This clonotype was counted once. Its specificity is not known. Study results and limitations: Study was limited to peripheral blood, excluding thyroid tissue.

Assembly of TCR beta libraries relied on iRepertoire HTBI primers together with Arm-PCR of CDR3 regions. TCRdb reprocessed the multiplex PCR reads via MiXCR and lists one record per CDR3 protein. Of roughly 450,000 distinct CDR3 sequences listed, roughly a quarter are singletons. The CDR3 length is 19 residues. Unmatched junction bases numbered 9, after V lost 2 bases and J lost 0 bases. Time point given: persistent/refractory GD, antithyroid drugs over 5 years with positive TRAb. Generation of the TCR library employed RNA extracted from PBMCs. It was by American Thyroid Association guidelines that Graves' disease was diagnosed.

The V and J genes are TRBV12-3 or TRBV12-4 and TRBJ2-1, with 11 positions matching TRBD2. Sequenced material: peripheral blood mononuclear cells (PBMCs), taken when the disease was refractory, from a patient treated with antithyroid drugs. The clonotype was recovered from a female donor with Graves disease. The CDR3 region has the DNA TGTGCCAGCAGTTTAAGGAGTAGCGGGAGGGCAGACTCCTACAATGAGCAGTTCTTC. Its translation: CASSLRSSGRADSYNEQFF.